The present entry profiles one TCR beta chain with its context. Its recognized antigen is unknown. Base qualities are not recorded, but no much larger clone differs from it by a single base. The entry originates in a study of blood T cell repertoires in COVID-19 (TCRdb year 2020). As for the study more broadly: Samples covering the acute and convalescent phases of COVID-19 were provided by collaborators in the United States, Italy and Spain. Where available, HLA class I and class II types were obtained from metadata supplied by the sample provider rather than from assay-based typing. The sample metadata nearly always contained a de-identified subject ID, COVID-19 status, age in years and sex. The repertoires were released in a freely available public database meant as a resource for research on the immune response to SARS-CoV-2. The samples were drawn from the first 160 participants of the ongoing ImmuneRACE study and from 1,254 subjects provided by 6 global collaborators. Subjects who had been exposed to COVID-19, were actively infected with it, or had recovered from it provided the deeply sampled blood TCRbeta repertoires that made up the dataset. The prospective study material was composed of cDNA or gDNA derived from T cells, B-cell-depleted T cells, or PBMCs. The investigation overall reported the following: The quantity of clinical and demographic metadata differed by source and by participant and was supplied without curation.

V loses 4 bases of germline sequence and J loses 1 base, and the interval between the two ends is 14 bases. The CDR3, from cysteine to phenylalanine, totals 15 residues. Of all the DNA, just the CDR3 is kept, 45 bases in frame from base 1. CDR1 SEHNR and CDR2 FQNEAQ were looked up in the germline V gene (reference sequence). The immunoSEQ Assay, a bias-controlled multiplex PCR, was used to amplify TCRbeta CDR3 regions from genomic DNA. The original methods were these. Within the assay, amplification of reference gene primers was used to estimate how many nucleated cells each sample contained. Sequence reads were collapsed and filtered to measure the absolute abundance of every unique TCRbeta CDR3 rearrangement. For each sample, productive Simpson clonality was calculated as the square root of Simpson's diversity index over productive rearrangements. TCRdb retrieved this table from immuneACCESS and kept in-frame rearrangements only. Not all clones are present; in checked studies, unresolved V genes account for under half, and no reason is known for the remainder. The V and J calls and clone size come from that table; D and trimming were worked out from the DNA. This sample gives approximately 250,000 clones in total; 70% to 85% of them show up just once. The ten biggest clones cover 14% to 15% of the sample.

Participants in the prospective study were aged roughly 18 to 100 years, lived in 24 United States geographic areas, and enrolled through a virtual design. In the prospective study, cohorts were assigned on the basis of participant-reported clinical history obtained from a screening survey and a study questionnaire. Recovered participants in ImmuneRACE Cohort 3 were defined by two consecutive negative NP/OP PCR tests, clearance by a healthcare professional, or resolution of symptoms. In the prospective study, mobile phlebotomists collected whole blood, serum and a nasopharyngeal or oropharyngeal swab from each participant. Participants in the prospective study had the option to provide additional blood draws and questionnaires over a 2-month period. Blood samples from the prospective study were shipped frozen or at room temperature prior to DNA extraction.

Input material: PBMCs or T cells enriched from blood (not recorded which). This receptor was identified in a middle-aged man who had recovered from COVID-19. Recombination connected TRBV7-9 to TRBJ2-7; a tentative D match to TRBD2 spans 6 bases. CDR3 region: CASSWGVDGSYEQYF. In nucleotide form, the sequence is TGTGCCAGCAGCTGGGGGGTAGACGGATCCTACGAGCAGTACTTC.